This TCR beta chain comes out of a study of T cell repertoires in cytomegalovirus infection (dated by TCRdb to between 2017 and 2020). Background on the whole study: Because public TCR beta signatures pointed to carriage of CMV infection together with the matching HLA type, the HLA type of each donor mattered for the analysis.

The CDR3 is 14 residues long, ends included. The read is trimmed to its CDR3 DNA, 42 bases read in frame from base 1. V is cut by 1 base and J by 2 bases, and the space between the germline ends is 6 bases. What the research found in general, with its limitations: In both this cohort and an independent cohort of under 450 donors, the cumulative frequency of public TCR beta family members distinguished carriers of CMV infection plus the relevant HLA type. The ex vivo response was dominated by HLA-C-restricted CMV-specific TCR beta clonotypes, which also provided the single most frequent clonotype in two of eight donors.

Data came from an Illumina HiSeq 1500. Using fastp trimming at Q25 and MiXCR clonotype assembly, TCRdb reanalyzed the public sequencing data and kept in-frame beta chains. Here each entry gathers all rows of one CDR3 protein and keeps the most common genes and DNA. For this sample there are roughly 100,000 distinct CDR3 sequences; 16% appear just once. More than 7% of the sample comes from the top ten. As regards this clonotype: The antigen it binds to is not known. A single base separates this from a much larger clone, so it may be a read error. No conserved phenylalanine or tryptophan ends this CDR3, so it is likely a read error.

The sequence came from a human donor in good health (CMV status not recorded). Some clones in this sample may be carry-over from other donors' samples. The sequencing input was PBMCs. The chain links TRBV12-3 or TRBV12-4 with TRBJ1-5; the D region possibly corresponds to TRBD1 (5 bases align). Read as DNA, the sequence is TGTGCCAGCAGTTTAGTGACAGGCAATCAGCCCCAGCATCTT. Its translation reads: CASSLVTGNQPQHL.